This T cell receptor (beta chain) was profiled in a study of HIV-infected children after antiretroviral therapy interruption. A 3' RACE protocol on RNA, with unique molecular identifiers, produced the TCR library. TCRdb fed the 3' RACE reads into MiXCR, producing one record per CDR3 protein. The profile covers approximately 96,000 distinct CDR3 sequences, with approximately 6.9% appearing a single time and 0.9% to 1.4% taken by the ten largest. As to treatment: PENTA 11 planned treatment interruption arm or continuous ART arm. The CDR3 runs to 16 residues. V lost 4 bases and J lost 5, with 21 bases in between. Germline-derived CDR1 and CDR2 are MNHEY and SVGEGT. This clonotype came up many times.

Material: CD45RA+ CD4+ T cells from PBMCs, pooled from several time points, obtained from a donor given antiretroviral therapy, either interrupted or continuous. Subset specified: naive CD4+ CD45RA+ CD45RO- T cells. V usage is TRBV6-2 or TRBV6-3 and J usage is TRBJ2-7; D is perhaps TRBD2 (5 bases). This TCR came from a pool of human donors with HIV. This CDR3 is CASSSTGITYTDEQYF. As DNA, the CDR3 is TGTGCCAGCAGTTCGACCGGGATTACTTATACGGACGAGCAGTACTTC.